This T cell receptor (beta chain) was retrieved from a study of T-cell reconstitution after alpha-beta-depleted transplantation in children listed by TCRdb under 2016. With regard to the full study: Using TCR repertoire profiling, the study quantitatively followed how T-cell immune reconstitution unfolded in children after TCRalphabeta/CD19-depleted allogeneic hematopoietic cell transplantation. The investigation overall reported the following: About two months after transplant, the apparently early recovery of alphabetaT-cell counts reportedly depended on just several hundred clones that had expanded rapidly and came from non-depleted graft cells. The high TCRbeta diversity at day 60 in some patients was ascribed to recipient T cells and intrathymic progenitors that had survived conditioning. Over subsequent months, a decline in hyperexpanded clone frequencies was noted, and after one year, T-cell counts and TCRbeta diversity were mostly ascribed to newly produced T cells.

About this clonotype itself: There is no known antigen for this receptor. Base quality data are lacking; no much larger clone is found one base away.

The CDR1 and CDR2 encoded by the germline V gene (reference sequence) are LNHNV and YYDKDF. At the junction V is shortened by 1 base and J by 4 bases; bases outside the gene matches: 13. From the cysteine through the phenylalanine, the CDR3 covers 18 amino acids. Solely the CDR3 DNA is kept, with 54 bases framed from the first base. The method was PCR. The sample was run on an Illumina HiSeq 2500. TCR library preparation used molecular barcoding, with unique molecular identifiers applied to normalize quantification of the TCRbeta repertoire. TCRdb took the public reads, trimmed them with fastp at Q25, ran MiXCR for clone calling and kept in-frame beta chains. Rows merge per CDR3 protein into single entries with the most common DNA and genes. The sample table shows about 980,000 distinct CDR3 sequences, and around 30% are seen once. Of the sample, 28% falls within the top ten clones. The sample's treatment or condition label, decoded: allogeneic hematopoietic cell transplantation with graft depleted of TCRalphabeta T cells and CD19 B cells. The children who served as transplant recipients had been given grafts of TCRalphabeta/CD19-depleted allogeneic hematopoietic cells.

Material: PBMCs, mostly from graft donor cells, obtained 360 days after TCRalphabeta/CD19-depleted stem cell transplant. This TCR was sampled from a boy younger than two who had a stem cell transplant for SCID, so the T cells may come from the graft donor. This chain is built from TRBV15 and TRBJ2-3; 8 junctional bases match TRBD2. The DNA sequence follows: TGTGCCACCAGCAGAGGTCCCCGTGAAGCCGGGGGGGCAGATACGCAGTATTTT. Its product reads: CATSRGPREAGGADTQYF.